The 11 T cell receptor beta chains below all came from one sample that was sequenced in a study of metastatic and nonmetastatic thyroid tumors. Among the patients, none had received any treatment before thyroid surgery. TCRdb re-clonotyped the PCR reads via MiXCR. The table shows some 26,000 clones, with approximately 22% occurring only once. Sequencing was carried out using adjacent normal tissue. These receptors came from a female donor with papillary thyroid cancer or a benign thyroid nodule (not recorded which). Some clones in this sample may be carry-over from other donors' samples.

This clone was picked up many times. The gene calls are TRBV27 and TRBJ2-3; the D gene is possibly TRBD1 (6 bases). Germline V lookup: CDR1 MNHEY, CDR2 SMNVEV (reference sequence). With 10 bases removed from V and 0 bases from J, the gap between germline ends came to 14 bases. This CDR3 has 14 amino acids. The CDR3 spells CATRGLLSTDTQYF. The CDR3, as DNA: TGTGCCACCAGGGGTCTTCTCAGCACAGATACGCAGTATTTT.

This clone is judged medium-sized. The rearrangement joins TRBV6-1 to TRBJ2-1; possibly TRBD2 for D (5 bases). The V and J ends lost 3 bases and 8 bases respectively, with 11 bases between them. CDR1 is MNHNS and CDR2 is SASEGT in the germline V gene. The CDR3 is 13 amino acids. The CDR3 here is CASSDLRRDEQFF. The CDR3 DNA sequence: TGTGCCAGCAGTGATTTGCGGCGGGATGAGCAGTTCTTC.

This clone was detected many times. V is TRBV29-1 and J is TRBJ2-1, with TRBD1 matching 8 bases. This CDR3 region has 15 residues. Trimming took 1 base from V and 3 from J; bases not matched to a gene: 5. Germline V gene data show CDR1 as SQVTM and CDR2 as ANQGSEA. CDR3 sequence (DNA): TGCAGCGTTGAAGTGGCAGGGGGCCACTACAATGAGCAGTTCTTC. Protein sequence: CSVEVAGGHYNEQFF.

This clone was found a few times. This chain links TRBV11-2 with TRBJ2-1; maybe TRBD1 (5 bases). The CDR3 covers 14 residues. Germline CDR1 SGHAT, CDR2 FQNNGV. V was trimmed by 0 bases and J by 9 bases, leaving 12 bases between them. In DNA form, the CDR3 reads TGTGCCAGCAGCTTAGAGTGGGGCTCTTGTGAGCAGTTCTTC. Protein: CASSLEWGSCEQFF.

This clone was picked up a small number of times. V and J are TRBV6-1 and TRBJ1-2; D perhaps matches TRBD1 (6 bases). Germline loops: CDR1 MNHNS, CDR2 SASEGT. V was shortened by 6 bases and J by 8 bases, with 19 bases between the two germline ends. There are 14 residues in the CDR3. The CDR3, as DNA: TGTGCCAGCAGCGAGATCCGGGGGGCAAGGGGCTACACCTTC. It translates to CASSEIRGARGYTF.

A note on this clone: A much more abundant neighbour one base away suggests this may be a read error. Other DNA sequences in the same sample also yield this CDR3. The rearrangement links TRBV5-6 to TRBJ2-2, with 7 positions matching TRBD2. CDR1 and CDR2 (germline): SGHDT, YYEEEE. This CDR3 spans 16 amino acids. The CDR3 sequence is CASSLPLAANTGELFF. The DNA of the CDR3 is TGTGCCAGCAGCCTCCCTCTAGCGGCCAACACCGGGGAGCTGTTCTTT.

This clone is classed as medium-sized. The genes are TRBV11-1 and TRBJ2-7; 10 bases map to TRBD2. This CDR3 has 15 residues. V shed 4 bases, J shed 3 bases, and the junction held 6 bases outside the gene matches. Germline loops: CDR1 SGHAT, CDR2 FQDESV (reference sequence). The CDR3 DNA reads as TGTGCCAGCAGCTCCCGGACTAGCGGAAACTACGAGCAGTACTTC. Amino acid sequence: CASSSRTSGNYEQYF. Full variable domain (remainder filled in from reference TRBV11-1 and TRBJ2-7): EAEVAQSPRYKITEKSQAVAFWCDPISGHATLYWYRQILGQGPELLVQFQDESVVDDSQLPKDRFSAERLKGVDSTLKIQPAELGDSAMYLCASSSRTSGNYEQYFGPGTRLTVT.

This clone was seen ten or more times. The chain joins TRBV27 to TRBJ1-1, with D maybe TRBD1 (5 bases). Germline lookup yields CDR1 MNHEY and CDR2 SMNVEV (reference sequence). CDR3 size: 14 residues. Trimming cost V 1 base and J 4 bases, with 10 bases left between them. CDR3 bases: TGTGCCAGCAGTTTATGGGGGGGGGGCACTGAAGCTTTCTTT. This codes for CASSLWGGGTEAFF.

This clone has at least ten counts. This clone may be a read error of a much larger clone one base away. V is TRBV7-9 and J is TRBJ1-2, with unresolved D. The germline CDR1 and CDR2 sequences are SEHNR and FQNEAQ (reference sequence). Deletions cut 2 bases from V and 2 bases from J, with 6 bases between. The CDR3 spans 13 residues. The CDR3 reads CASSLRANYGYTF. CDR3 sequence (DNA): TGTGCCAGCAGCTTACGTGCAAACTATGGCTACACCTTC.

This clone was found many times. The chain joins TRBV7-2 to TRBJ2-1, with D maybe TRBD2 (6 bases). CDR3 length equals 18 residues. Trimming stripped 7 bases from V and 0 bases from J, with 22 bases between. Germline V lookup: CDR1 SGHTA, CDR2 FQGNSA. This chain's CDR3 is CASNFGGVLAPSYNEQFF. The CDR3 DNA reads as TGTGCCAGCAACTTTGGGGGAGTCCTAGCGCCCTCCTACAATGAGCAGTTCTTC.

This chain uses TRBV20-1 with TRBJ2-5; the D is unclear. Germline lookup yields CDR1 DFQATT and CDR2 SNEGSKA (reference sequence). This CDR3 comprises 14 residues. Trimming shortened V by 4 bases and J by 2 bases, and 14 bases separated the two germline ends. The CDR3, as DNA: TGCAGTGCTATATATTCCGGCAGACAAGAGACCCAGTACTTC. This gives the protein CSAIYSGRQETQYF.